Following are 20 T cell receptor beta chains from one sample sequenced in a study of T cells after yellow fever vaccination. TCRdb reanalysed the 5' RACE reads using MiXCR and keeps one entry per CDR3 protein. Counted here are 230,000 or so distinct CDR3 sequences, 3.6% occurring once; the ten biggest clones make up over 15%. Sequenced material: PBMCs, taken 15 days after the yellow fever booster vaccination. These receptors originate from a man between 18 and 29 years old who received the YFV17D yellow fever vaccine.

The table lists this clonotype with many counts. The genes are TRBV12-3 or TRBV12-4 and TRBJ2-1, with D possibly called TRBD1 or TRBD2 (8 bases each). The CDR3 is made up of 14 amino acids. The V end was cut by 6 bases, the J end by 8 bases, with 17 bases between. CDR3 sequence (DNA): TGTGCCAGCAGGCGGGGGGACAGGCTCGATGAGCAGTTCTTC. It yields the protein CASRRGDRLDEQFF.

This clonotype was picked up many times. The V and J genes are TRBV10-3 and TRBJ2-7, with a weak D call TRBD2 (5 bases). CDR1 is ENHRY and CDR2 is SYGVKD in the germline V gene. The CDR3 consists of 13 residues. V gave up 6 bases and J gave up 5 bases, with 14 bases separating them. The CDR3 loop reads CAISGVLGDEQYF. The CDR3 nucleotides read TGTGCCATCAGCGGGGTTTTGGGCGACGAGCAGTACTTC.

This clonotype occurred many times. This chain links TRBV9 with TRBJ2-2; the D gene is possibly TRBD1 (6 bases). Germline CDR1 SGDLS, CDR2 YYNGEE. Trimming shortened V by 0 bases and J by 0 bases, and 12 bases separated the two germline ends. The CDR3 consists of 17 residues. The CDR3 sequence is CASSVAPTGANTGELFF. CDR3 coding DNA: TGTGCCAGCAGCGTAGCCCCGACAGGCGCGAACACCGGGGAGCTGTTTTTT. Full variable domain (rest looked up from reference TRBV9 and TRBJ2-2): DSGVTQTPKHLITATGQRVTLRCSPRSGDLSVYWYQQSLDQGLQFLIQYYNGEERAKGNILERFSAQQFPDLHSELNLSSLELGDSALYFCASSVAPTGANTGELFFGEGSRLTVL.

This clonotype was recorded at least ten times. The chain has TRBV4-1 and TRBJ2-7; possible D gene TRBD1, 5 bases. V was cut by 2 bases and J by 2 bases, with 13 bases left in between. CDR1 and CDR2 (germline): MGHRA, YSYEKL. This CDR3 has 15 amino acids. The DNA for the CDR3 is TGCGCCAGCAGCCAACTTAATCAGGGAACCTACGAGCAGTACTTC. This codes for CASSQLNQGTYEQYF.

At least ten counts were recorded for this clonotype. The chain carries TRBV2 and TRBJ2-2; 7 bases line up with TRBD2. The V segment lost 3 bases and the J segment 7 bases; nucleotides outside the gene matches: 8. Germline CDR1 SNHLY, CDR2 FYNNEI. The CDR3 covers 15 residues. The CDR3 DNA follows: TGTGCCAGCAGTGAGACGGGGGGATTTGGCGGGGAGCTGTTTTTT. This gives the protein CASSETGGFGGELFF.

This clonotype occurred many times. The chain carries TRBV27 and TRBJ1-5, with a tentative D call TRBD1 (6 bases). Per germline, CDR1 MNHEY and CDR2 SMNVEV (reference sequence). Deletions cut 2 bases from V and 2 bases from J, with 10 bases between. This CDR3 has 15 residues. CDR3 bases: TGTGCCAGCAGTTTAAGACAGGCCGGCAATCAGCCCCAGCATTTT. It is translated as CASSLRQAGNQPQHF.

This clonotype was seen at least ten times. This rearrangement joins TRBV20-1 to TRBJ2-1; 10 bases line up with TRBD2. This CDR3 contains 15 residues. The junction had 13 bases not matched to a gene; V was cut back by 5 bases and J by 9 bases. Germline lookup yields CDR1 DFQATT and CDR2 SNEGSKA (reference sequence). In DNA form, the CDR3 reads TGCAGTGCTCCCTTAGCGGGGGGTCTCCTGGGTGAGCAGTTCTTC. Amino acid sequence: CSAPLAGGLLGEQFF.

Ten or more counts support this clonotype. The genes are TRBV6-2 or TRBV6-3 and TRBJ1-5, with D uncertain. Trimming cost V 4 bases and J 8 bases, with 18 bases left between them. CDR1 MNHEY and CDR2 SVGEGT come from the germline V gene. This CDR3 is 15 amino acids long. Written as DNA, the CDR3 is TGTGCCAGCAGTTTATACAGCACTTTGGGTAAGCCCCAGCATTTT. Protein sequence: CASSLYSTLGKPQHF.

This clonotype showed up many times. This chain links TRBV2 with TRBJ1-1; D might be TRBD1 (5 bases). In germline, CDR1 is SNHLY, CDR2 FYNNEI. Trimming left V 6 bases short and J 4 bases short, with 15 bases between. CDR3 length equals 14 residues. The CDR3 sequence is CASSGFRQPTEAFF. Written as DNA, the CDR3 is TGTGCCAGCAGCGGCTTTCGACAGCCCACTGAAGCTTTCTTT.

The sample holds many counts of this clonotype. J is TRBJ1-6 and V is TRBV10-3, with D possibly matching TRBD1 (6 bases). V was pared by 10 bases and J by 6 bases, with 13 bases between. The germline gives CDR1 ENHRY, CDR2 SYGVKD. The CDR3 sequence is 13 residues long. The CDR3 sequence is CAKQGSLNSPLHF. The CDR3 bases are TGTGCCAAACAGGGCTCTCTTAATTCACCCCTCCACTTT.

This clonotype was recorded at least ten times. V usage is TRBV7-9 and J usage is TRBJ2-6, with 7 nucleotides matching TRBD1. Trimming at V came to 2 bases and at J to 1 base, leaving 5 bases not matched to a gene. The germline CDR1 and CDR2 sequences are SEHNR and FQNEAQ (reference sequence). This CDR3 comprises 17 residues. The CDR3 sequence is CASSLRGQISGANVLTF. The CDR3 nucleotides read TGTGCCAGCAGCTTAAGGGGGCAGATTTCTGGGGCCAACGTCCTGACTTTC.

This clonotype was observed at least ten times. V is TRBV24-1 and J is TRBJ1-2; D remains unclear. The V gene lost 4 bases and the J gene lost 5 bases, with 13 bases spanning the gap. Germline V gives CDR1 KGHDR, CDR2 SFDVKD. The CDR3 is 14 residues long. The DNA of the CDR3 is TGTGCCACCAGTGACCCTCCGGCATTTTATGGCTACACCTTC. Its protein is CATSDPPAFYGYTF.

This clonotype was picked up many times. In DNA, the CDR3 is TGCAGTGCCCCAAGGGTGGAACAGGGGAACATTCAGTACTTC. This codes for CSAPRVEQGNIQYF. The chain couples TRBV20-1 to TRBJ2-4, with 7 bases that match TRBD1. V dropped 6 bases and J dropped 7; count of bases not matched to a gene: 12. The length of the CDR3 is 14 residues. Germline CDR1 and CDR2: DFQATT and SNEGSKA (reference sequence).

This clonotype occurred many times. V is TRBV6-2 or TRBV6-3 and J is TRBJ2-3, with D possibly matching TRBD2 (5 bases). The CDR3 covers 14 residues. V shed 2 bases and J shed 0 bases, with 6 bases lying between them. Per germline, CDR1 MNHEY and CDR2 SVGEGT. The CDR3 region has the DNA TGTGCCAGCAGTTACACTAGTAGCACAGATACGCAGTATTTT. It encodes CASSYTSSTDTQYF.

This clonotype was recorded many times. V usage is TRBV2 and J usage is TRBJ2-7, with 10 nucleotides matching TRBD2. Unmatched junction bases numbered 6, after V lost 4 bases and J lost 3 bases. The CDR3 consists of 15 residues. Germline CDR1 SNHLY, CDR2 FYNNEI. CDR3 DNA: TGTGCCAGCAGTGTTGCTAGCGGGGGCTTCTACGAGCAGTACTTC. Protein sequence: CASSVASGGFYEQYF. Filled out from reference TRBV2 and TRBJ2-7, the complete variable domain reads EPEVTQTPSHQVTQMGQEVILRCVPISNHLYFYWYRQILGQKVEFLVSFYNNEISEKSEIFDDQFSVERPDGSNFTLKIRSTKLEDSAMYFCASSVASGGFYEQYFGPGTRLTVT.

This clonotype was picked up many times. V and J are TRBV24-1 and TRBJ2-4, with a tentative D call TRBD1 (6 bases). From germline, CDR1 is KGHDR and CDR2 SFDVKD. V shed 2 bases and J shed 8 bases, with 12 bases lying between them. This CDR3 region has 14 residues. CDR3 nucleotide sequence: TGTGCCACCAGTGATTACAGGGTCCCGGACATTCAGTACTTC. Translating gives CATSDYRVPDIQYF.

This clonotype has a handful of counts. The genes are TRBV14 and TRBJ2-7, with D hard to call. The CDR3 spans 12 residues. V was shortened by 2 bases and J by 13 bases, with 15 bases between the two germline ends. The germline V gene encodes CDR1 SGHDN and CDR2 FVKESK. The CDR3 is CASSQSFGRIYF. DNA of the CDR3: TGTGCCAGCAGCCAATCCTTTGGGCGGATTTACTTC.

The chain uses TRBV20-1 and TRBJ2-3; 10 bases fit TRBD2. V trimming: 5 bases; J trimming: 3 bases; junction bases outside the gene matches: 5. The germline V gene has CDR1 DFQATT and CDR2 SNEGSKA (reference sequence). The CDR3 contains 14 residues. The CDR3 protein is CSARGTSATDTQYF. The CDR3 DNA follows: TGCAGTGCTCGCGGGACTAGCGCTACAGATACGCAGTATTTT.

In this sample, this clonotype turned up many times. CDR3 region: CASSVIGEDYGYTF. The CDR3 DNA reads as TGCGCCAGCAGCGTAATAGGGGAAGACTATGGCTACACCTTC. V and J are TRBV5-1 and TRBJ1-2; weak D call: TRBD1 (5 bases). CDR1 is SGHRS, CDR2 YFSETQ, per germline. The CDR3 loop spans 14 amino acids. The germline V and J ends were trimmed by 4 bases and 3 bases, with 13 bases remaining between them.

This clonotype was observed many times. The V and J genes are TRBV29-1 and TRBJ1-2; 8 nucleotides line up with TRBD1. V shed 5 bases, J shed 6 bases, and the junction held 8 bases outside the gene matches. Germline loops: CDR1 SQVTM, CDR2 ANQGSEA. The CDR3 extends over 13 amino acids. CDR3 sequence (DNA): TGCAGCGTTTCAATTTTACAGGGGGATGGCTACACCTTC. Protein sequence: CSVSILQGDGYTF. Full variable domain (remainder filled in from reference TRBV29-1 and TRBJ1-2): SAVISQKPSRDICQRGTSLTIQCQVDSQVTMMFWYRQQPGQSLTLIATANQGSEATYESGFVIDKFPISRPNLTFSTLTVSNMSPEDSSIYLCSVSILQGDGYTFGSGTRLTVV.